Listed below are T cell receptor beta chains from one sample, sequenced in a study of blood T cells in healthy people across ages. Using its own MiXCR run on the 5' RACE reads, TCRdb lists one record per CDR3 protein. This table has 1.2 million to 1.5 million distinct CDR3 sequences, roughly 45% appearing once. Sequencing was performed on blood. The receptor set was obtained from a woman in her late teens or twenties in good health. The CDR3 runs from the conserved cysteine through the conserved F or W. A D gene is named only where the DNA matches it firmly.

d_gene,v_gene,j_gene,CDR3aa
TRBD1,TRBV7-7,NA,CASSLDPPTGVMQTQYF
NA,TRBV6-6,NA,CASSYVSPGTQYF
TRBD1,TRBV18,NA,CASSPDRINQPQYF
NA,TRBV18,TRBJ1-6,CASSPGSPLHF
NA,TRBV10-3,TRBJ2-5,CAISEQEETQYF
TRBD2,TRBV6-5,TRBJ2-1,CASSYHEWAGGDNEQFF
NA,TRBV10-3,TRBJ2-1,CAISERDTQYNEQFF
TRBD2,TRBV5-1,TRBJ2-3,CAREGGERGVEDTQYF
NA,TRBV6-1,TRBJ1-2,CASQGGNYGYTF
TRBD2,TRBV5-6,TRBJ2-1,CASSFAGTRAPEQFF
NA,TRBV5-1,NA,CASSLAAFSNEQYF
NA,TRBV7-9,TRBJ1-1,CVSSLAENTEAFF
NA,TRBV20-1,TRBJ2-1,CSANPLARYNEQFF
NA,TRBV19,TRBJ1-3,CASQAGGLLSGNTIYF
NA,TRBV20-1,TRBJ1-4,CSVGALGEKLFF
NA,TRBV6-2/TRBV6-3,TRBJ1-5,CASSYAQVQPQHF